The entry below describes one T cell receptor (beta chain). Repertoires were generated with immunoSEQ multiplex PCR, while TCRdb's copy carries only in-frame clones and drops some. The table has 140,000 to 150,000 clones, roughly 87% seen once; the top ten hold 1.8%. These data come from a study of blood T cell repertoires in COVID-19. Study context: Sites across the United States, Italy and Spain contributed samples from acute and convalescent COVID-19. In each case, the material was cDNA or gDNA derived from T cells, B-cell-depleted T cells, or PBMCs.

The sample was peripheral blood. The clonotype was recovered from a man in his 70s with acute or convalescent COVID-19.

This CDR3 is CATSDSHFGEYNEQFF. CDR3 DNA sequence: TGTGCCACCAGTGATTCCCATTTCGGAGAGTACAATGAGCAGTTCTTC. The gene calls are TRBV24-1 and TRBJ2-1; D unclear. The CDR3 is 16 residues long. Trimming cost V 2 bases and J 4 bases, with 14 bases left between them. Germline lookup yields CDR1 KGHDR and CDR2 SFDVKD.